These T cell receptor beta chains were read from a single sample in a study of T cell responses to AZD1222 COVID-19 vaccine. Sequenced by immunoSEQ multiplex PCR; TCRdb stores in-frame clones only, minus some. The sample contains some 170,000 clones, just over 90% of which appear only once. Sequencing was performed on peripheral blood, taken on day 0 of MenACWY control vaccination. The origin of the receptors is an adult in good health. Each CDR3 is given with its conserved first and last residue. D genes are given only for firm matches. For some rows the clone size is stated as once, few or many, or as a class when expanded; others skip it.

V gene,D gene,clone size,J gene,CDR3 protein,CDR3 DNA
TRBV27,TRBD1,.,TRBJ1-2,CASSLSRGQGGYGYTF,TGTGCCAGCAGTTTATCAAGAGGACAGGGAGGTTATGGCTACACCTTC
TRBV7-6,.,.,TRBJ2-1,CASSLASRDEQFF,TGTGCCAGCAGCTTAGCATCCAGGGATGAGCAGTTCTTC
TRBV27,TRBD1,.,TRBJ1-2,CASSPPGQGALGGYTF,TGTGCCAGCAGTCCCCCGGGACAGGGGGCGTTGGGAGGCTACACCTTC
TRBV28,TRBD2,.,TRBJ2-3,CASSFEAGEDTQYF,TGTGCCAGCAGTTTCGAAGCGGGGGAAGATACGCAGTATTTT
TRBV5-1,TRBD1,.,TRBJ1-1,CASSGAGQPNTEAFF,TGCGCCAGCAGCGGCGCGGGACAGCCGAACACTGAAGCTTTCTTT
TRBV6-5,.,.,TRBJ1-5,CASIVVGGSRPQHF,TGTGCCAGCATCGTCGTGGGGGGAAGTCGGCCCCAGCATTTT
TRBV28,.,.,TRBJ2-2,CATEGSTGELFF,TGTGCCACCGAGGGTTCCACCGGGGAGCTGTTTTTT
TRBV11-2,.,.,TRBJ2-3,CASSPPRDRTDTQYF,TGTGCCAGCAGCCCCCCCCGGGATCGCACAGATACGCAGTATTTT
TRBV5-1,TRBD2,once,TRBJ2-3,CASSLGPDRGVQADTQYF,TGCGCCAGCAGCTTGGGACCGGACCGGGGGGTTCAGGCAGATACGCAGTATTTT
TRBV7-2,.,.,TRBJ2-2,CASSLGPGQNTGELFF,TGTGCCAGCAGCTTAGGACCGGGACAGAACACCGGGGAGCTGTTTTTT
TRBV2,.,.,TRBJ2-1,CASSGRGGSVHEQFF,TGTGCCAGCAGTGGGAGGGGGGGTTCCGTCCATGAGCAGTTCTTC
TRBV6-6,.,.,TRBJ2-7,CASSFQTAAEQYF,TGTGCCAGCAGTTTCCAGACCGCCGCGGAGCAGTACTTC
TRBV11-3,TRBD1,.,TRBJ2-3,CASSSTGGSSTDTQYF,TGTGCCAGCAGCTCGACAGGGGGCTCTAGCACAGATACGCAGTATTTT
TRBV19,.,.,TRBJ2-1,CAVIGDYYNEQFF,TGTGCCGTTATCGGAGATTACTACAATGAGCAGTTCTTC
TRBV7-3,.,.,TRBJ2-2,CASRAAANTGELFF,TGTGCCAGCAGAGCGGCGGCGAACACCGGGGAGCTGTTTTTT
TRBV5-1,.,once,TRBJ1-3,CASSLEGIGGNTIYF,TGCGCCAGCAGCTTGGAGGGCATTGGCGGAAACACCATATATTTT
TRBV7-2,TRBD1,few,TRBJ1-2,CASSLATGGFDGYTF,TGTGCCAGCAGCTTAGCGACAGGGGGATTTGATGGCTACACCTTC
TRBV19,TRBD1,.,TRBJ1-2,CATGTASNYGYTF,TGTGCCACCGGGACAGCTTCTAACTATGGCTACACCTTC
TRBV5-1,.,.,TRBJ2-7,CASSLVGPERGQYF,TGCGCCAGCAGCTTGGTTGGCCCGGAAAGGGGGCAGTACTTC
TRBV7-9,.,.,TRBJ2-7,CASSLPGEQYF,TGTGCCAGCAGCTTGCCCGGCGAGCAGTACTTC
TRBV9,.,.,TRBJ1-3,CASSVSSGNTIYF,TGTGCCAGCAGCGTCAGCTCTGGAAACACCATATATTTT
TRBV11-3,.,once,TRBJ2-2,CASSLDAGTGELFF,TGTGCCAGCAGCTTAGATGCTGGGACCGGGGAGCTGTTTTTT
TRBV4-2,.,once,TRBJ2-5,CASSQDLGRAETQYF,TGTGCCAGCAGCCAAGATCTGGGACGGGCAGAGACCCAGTACTTC
TRBV30,TRBD1,.,TRBJ1-1,CAWSGSRGGTEAFF,TGTGCCTGGAGTGGTAGCAGGGGGGGGACTGAAGCTTTCTTT
TRBV3-1/TRBV3-2,.,once,TRBJ1-1,CASSQGTYPGTEAFF,TGTGCCAGCAGCCAAGGAACCTATCCGGGCACTGAAGCTTTCTTT
TRBV28,TRBD1,.,TRBJ2-7,CASSSSGTVYYEQYF,TGTGCCAGCAGTTCCTCCGGGACAGTCTACTACGAGCAGTACTTC
TRBV7-3,.,.,TRBJ2-7,CASSLTARSEQYF,TGTGCCAGCAGCTTAACGGCCCGGTCCGAGCAGTACTTC
TRBV7-9,TRBD1,.,TRBJ2-7,CASSLGGRGGPYEQYF,TGTGCCAGCAGCTTAGGCGGGCGAGGGGGCCCCTACGAGCAGTACTTC
TRBV11-2,TRBD1,.,TRBJ2-2,CASSTDRGGELFF,TGTGCCAGCAGCACGGACAGGGGCGGGGAGCTGTTTTTT
TRBV21-1,.,.,TRBJ1-5,CASSTGEGLQPQHF,TGTGCCAGCAGCACCGGAGAGGGATTGCAGCCCCAGCATTTT
TRBV18,.,.,TRBJ1-1,CASSQGGTNTEAFF,TGTGCCAGCTCGCAGGGTGGCACGAACACTGAAGCTTTCTTT
TRBV7-2,TRBD2,once,TRBJ2-7,CASSLDLSSGAYEQYF,TGTGCCAGCAGCTTAGACCTGTCTAGCGGGGCCTACGAGCAGTACTTC
TRBV7-2,.,.,TRBJ2-1,CASSFATDVVEQFF,TGTGCCAGCAGCTTTGCGACAGATGTAGTTGAGCAGTTCTTC
TRBV28,.,.,TRBJ1-5,CASRLRGNQPQHF,TGTGCCAGCAGACTCCGTGGCAATCAGCCCCAGCATTTT
TRBV27,.,.,TRBJ1-5,CASSLFHLGPQHF,TGTGCCAGCAGTTTGTTCCATTTGGGGCCCCAGCATTTT
TRBV7-7,.,.,TRBJ1-4,CASSPIGNEKLFF,TGTGCCAGCAGCCCGATCGGTAATGAAAAACTGTTTTTT
TRBV5-1,TRBD2,.,TRBJ2-7,CASSLTGLAGGGEQYF,TGCGCCAGCAGCCTCACCGGACTAGCGGGAGGTGGCGAGCAGTACTTC
TRBV4-1,.,.,TRBJ1-2,CASSQEVQRGFSF,TGCGCCAGCAGCCAAGAGGTCCAGAGAGGCTTTTCCTTC
TRBV28,.,.,TRBJ1-2,CATISGGERYYGYTF,TGTGCCACGATCTCTGGGGGGGAACGCTACTATGGCTACACCTTC
TRBV15,.,.,TRBJ1-5,CATSSLSYQQPQHF,TGTGCCACCAGCAGCCTCTCGTACCAACAGCCCCAGCATTTT
TRBV27,.,.,TRBJ1-6,CASSWSSSYNSPLHF,TGTGCCAGCAGTTGGTCTAGCTCCTATAATTCACCCCTCCACTTT
TRBV18,TRBD1,.,TRBJ1-2,CASSPQGQGNYYGYTF,TGTGCCAGCTCACCTCAAGGACAGGGAAACTACTATGGCTACACCTTC
TRBV9,.,.,TRBJ2-1,CASSVATSGHTPYEQFF,TGTGCCAGCAGCGTAGCTACCTCGGGACATACCCCTTATGAGCAGTTCTTC
TRBV19,TRBD1,.,TRBJ1-2,CASSIGTAGGYTF,TGTGCCAGTAGTATTGGGACAGCTGGTGGCTACACCTTC
TRBV3-1/TRBV3-2,TRBD1,.,TRBJ2-4,CASSQDLSGTGFKNIQYF,TGTGCCAGCAGCCAAGACCTTTCCGGGACAGGATTCAAAAACATTCAGTACTTC